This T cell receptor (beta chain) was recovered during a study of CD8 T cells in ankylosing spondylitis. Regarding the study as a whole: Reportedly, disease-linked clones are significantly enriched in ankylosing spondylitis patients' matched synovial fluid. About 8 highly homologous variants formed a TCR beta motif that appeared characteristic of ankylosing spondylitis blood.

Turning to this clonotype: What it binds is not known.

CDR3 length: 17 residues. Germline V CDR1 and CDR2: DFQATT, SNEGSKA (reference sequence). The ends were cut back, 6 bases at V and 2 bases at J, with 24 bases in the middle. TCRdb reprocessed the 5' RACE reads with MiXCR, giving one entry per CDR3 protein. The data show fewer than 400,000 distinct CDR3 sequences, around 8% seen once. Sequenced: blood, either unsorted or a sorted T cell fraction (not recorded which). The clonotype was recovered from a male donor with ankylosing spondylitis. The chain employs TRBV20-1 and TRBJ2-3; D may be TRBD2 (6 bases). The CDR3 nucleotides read TGCAGTGCCCAACCAGGACGGGGGTTTCCCTTCACAGATACGCAGTATTTT. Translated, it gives CSAQPGRGFPFTDTQYF.